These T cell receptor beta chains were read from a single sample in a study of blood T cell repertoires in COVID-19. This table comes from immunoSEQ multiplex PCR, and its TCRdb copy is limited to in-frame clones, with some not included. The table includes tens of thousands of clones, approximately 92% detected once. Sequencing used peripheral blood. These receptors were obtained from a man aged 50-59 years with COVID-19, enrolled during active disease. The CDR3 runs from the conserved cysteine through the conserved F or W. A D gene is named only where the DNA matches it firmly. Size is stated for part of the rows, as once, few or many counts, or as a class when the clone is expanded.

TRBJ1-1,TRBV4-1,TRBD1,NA,CASSLLAQGQLNTEAFF,TGCGCCAGCAGCCTACTAGCCCAGGGACAGCTAAACACTGAAGCTTTCTTT
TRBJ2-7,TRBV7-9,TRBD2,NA,CASTLYSGRASYEQYF,TGTGCCAGCACCTTGTACAGCGGGAGGGCCTCCTACGAGCAGTACTTC
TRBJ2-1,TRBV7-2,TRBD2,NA,CASSLLSGLAGARDNEQFF,TGTGCCAGCAGCTTATTGTCAGGACTAGCGGGAGCCCGGGACAATGAGCAGTTCTTC
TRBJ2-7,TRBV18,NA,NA,CASSPRGPTVLVF,TGTGCCAGCTCACCACGAGGCCCGACAGTACTTGTCTTC
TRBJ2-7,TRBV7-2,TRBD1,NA,CASSLPGTGSYEQYF,TGTGCCAGCAGCTTACCTGGGACAGGGTCCTACGAGCAGTACTTC
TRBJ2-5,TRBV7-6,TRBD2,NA,CASSLAPTSGRQETQYF,TGTGCCAGCAGCTTAGCCCCAACTAGCGGGAGGCAAGAGACCCAGTACTTC
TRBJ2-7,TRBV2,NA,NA,CASSEREASMEQYF,TGTGCCAGCAGTGAACGGGAAGCATCGATGGAGCAGTACTTC
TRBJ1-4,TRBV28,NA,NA,CASSLWGATNEKLFF,TGTGCCAGCAGTTTATGGGGAGCAACTAATGAAAAACTGTTTTTT
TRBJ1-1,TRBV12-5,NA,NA,CASGFNLQGNTEAFF,TGTGCTAGTGGTTTCAATCTACAGGGGAACACTGAAGCTTTCTTT
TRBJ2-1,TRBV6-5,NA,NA,CASSYTLANNEQFF,TGTGCCAGCAGTTATACGCTAGCGAACAATGAGCAGTTCTTC
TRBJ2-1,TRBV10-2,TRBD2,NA,CASSDAGGPYNEQFF,TGCGCCAGCAGTGACGCGGGAGGGCCCTACAATGAGCAGTTCTTC
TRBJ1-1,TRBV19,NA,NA,CVEGQLPNTEAFF,TGTGTGGAGGGGCAGTTGCCGAACACTGAAGCTTTCTTT
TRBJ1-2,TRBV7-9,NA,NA,CASNQGSDRRGYTF,TGTGCCAGCAATCAGGGGTCAGACCGACGGGGCTACACCTTC
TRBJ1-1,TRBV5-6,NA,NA,CASSFRAQGAFF,TGTGCCAGCAGCTTCCGGGCCCAGGGAGCTTTCTTT
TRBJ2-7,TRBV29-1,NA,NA,CSVATGLYEQYF,TGCAGCGTGGCAACAGGCCTCTACGAGCAGTACTTC
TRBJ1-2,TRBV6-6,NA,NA,CASSPDPGVGGYTF,TGTGCCAGCAGTCCGGACCCGGGGGTCGGTGGCTACACCTTC
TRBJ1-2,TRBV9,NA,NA,CASSVGSGATYGYTF,TGTGCCAGCAGCGTAGGGTCAGGGGCGACATATGGCTACACCTTC
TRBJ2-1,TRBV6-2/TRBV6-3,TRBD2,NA,CASSRRGTSGRNEQFF,TGTGCCAGCAGTCGACGCGGGACTAGCGGGAGGAATGAGCAGTTCTTC
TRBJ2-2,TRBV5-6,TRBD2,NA,CASTLGLAGGHGELFF,TGTGCCAGCACCCTGGGACTAGCGGGAGGTCACGGGGAGCTGTTTTTT
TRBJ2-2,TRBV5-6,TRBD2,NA,CASSLRGGTGELFF,TGTGCCAGCAGCTTGCGGGGGGGCACCGGGGAGCTGTTTTTT
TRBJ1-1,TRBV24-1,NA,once,CATSAGGEGKTEAFF,TGTGCCACCAGTGCCGGAGGGGAAGGGAAGACTGAAGCTTTCTTT
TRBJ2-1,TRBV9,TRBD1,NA,CASSVGQGSYNEQFF,TGTGCCAGCAGCGTAGGACAGGGTTCCTACAATGAGCAGTTCTTC
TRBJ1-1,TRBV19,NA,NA,CASTKYWGDTEAFF,TGTGCCAGTACCAAATATTGGGGGGACACTGAAGCTTTCTTT
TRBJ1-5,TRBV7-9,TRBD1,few,CASSLGTGDPLQTQHF,TGTGCCAGCAGCTTGGGGACAGGGGACCCTCTACAGACCCAGCATTTT
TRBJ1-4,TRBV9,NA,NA,CASTRTATNEKLFF,TGTGCCAGCACCAGGACAGCAACTAATGAAAAACTGTTTTTT
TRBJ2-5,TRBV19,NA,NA,CASNHKGVQETQYF,TGTGCCAGCAATCATAAAGGGGTCCAAGAGACCCAGTACTTC
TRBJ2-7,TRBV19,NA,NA,CASSIGQSYEQYF,TGTGCCAGTAGTATAGGACAGTCCTACGAGCAGTACTTC
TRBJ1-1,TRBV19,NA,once,CASSYTVNTEAFF,TGTGCCAGTAGTTATACTGTGAACACTGAAGCTTTCTTT
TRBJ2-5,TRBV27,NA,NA,CASKNIQGSGFETQYF,TGTGCCAGCAAGAACATTCAGGGATCCGGGTTTGAGACCCAGTACTTC
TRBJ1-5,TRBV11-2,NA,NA,CASSSRGQPQHF,TGTGCCAGCAGCTCTAGGGGGCAGCCCCAGCATTTT
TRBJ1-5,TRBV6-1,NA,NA,CASSEILNQPQHF,TGTGCCAGCAGTGAAATCCTCAATCAGCCCCAGCATTTT
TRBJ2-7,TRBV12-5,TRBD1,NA,CATGTGSEQYF,TGTGCTACCGGGACAGGGAGCGAGCAGTACTTC
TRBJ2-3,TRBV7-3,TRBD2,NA,CASSTRTSGTDTQYF,TGTGCCAGCAGCACCCGGACTAGCGGCACAGATACGCAGTATTTT
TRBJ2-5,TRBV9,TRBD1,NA,CASSPGQGPQETQYF,TGTGCCAGCAGCCCAGGACAGGGCCCCCAAGAGACCCAGTACTTC
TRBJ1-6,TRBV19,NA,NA,CASSPLIQGDNSPLHF,TGTGCCAGTAGTCCCTTAATCCAGGGTGACAATTCACCCCTCCACTTT
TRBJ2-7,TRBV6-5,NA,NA,CASSYRGYEQYF,TGTGCCAGCAGTTACAGGGGCTACGAGCAGTACTTC
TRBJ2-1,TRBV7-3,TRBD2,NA,CASSPETSGPNEQFF,TGTGCCAGCAGCCCGGAGACTAGCGGACCAAATGAGCAGTTCTTC
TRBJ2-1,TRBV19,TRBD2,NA,CASSIEVSGTHNEQFF,TGTGCCAGTAGTATTGAGGTTAGCGGGACCCACAATGAGCAGTTCTTC
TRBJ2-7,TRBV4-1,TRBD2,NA,CASSQGTGRPSYEQYF,TGCGCCAGCAGCCAAGGAACCGGGAGGCCCTCCTACGAGCAGTACTTC
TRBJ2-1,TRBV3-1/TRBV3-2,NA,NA,CASGARSFYNEQFF,TGTGCCAGCGGGGCTAGGTCTTTCTACAATGAGCAGTTCTTC
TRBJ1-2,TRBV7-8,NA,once,CASSLPGVDYGYTF,TGTGCCAGCAGCTTACCGGGGGTAGACTATGGCTACACCTTC
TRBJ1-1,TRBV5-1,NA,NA,CASSLGNMNTEAFF,TGCGCCAGCAGTTTGGGAAACATGAACACTGAAGCTTTCTTT
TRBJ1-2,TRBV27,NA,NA,CASSFAGRGYGYTF,TGTGCCAGCAGTTTTGCGGGGAGAGGCTATGGCTACACCTTC
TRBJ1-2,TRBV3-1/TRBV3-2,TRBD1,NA,CASSPGQGARGYTF,TGTGCCAGCAGCCCGGGACAGGGGGCGCGGGGCTACACCTTC
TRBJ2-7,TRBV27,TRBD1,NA,CASSFSSGQDSYEQYF,TGTGCCAGCAGTTTTTCCTCGGGACAGGACTCCTACGAGCAGTACTTC
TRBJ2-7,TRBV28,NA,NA,CASSFPPGQQLEQYF,TGTGCCAGCAGTTTCCCCCCAGGGCAACAGCTCGAGCAGTACTTC
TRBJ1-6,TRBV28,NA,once,CASSLVLPGNSPLHF,TGTGCCAGCAGTTTGGTCCTCCCCGGTAATTCACCCCTCCACTTT
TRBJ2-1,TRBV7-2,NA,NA,CASSPGGGGSYNEQFF,TGTGCCAGCAGCCCAGGGGGCGGGGGCTCCTACAATGAGCAGTTCTTC
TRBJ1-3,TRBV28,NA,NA,CASSLPKYRTGNTIYF,TGTGCCAGCAGTCTACCAAAATACAGGACTGGAAACACCATATATTTT
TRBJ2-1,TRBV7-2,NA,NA,CASSYGQGGLGEQFF,TGTGCCAGCAGCTACGGCCAGGGGGGATTAGGTGAGCAGTTCTTC
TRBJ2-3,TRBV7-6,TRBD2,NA,CASSLSLAGFTDTQYF,TGTGCCAGCAGCTTAAGCTTAGCGGGGTTCACAGATACGCAGTATTTT
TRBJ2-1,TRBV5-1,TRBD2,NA,CASSLGSSGQGHEQFF,TGCGCCAGCAGCTTGGGATCTAGCGGCCAGGGACATGAGCAGTTCTTC
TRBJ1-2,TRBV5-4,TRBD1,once,CASRSRGPNNYGYTF,TGTGCCAGCAGATCGAGGGGGCCCAACAACTATGGCTACACCTTC
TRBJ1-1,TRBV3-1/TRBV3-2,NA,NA,CASSSNRNTEAFF,TGTGCCAGCAGTTCAAACAGGAACACTGAAGCTTTCTTT